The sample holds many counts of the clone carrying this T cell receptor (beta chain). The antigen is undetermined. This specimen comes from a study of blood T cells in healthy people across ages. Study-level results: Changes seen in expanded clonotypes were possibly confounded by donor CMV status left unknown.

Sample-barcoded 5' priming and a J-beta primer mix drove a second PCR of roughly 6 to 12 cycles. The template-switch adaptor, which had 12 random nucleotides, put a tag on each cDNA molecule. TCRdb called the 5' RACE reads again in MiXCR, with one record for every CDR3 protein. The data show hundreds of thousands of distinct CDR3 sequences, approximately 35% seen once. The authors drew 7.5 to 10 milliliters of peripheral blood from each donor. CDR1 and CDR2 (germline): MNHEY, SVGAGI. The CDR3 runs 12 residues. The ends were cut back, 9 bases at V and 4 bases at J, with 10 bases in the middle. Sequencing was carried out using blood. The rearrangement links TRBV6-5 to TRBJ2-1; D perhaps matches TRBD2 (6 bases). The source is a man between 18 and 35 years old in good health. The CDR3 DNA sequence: TGTGCCAGTAGTCGGGGGTACAATGAGCAGTTCTTC. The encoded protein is CASSRGYNEQFF.